The T cell receptor beta chain described here comes from a study of T cells expressing NK-cell markers. TCRdb processed the 5' RACE reads again and assigns one entry to each CDR3 protein, with no DNA. The table counts around 550,000 distinct CDR3 sequences; 3% to 4.5% lies in the top ten. Germline lookup yields CDR1 KGHSH and CDR2 LQKENI. The CDR3 has 16 amino acids. This TCR derives from a man between 18 and 35 years old in good health. Input material: blood T cells: a sorted CD56 or NKG2C T cell subset, CD4+ or CD8+ T cells, or bulk PBMC T cells (not recorded which). V usage is TRBV18 and J usage is TRBJ2-3; TCRdb designates TRBD1, a call that cannot be tested without DNA. CDR3 region: CASSLHGGAIGDTQYF.